The entry below gives a single T cell receptor beta chain sequence along with its context. Additional DNA sequences in this sample encode the identical CDR3. The sample belongs to a study of beta chain features in type 1 diabetes. V was clipped by 5 bases and J by 4 bases; unmatched bases: 3. There are 12 residues in the CDR3. CDR1 is GTSNPN, CDR2 SVGIG, per germline (reference sequence). Sorting with CD45RO/CCR7/CD25/CD127/CD95/CD27 yielded naive, central memory, regulatory and stem-like memory CD4+ cells. Investigators reverse transcribed all isolated RNA, so they sequenced expressed TCRB transcripts. Generated by immunoSEQ multiplex PCR, the TCRdb table keeps only in-frame clones and is missing some. The data show 250,000 or so clones, about 70% seen once.

The sequence came from a man younger than 45 in good health. Input material: naive CD4+ T cells from blood. The rearrangement joins TRBV30 to TRBJ2-7; 9 nucleotides align to TRBD1. The CDR3 DNA sequence: TGTGCCTGGTCGGACAGGGGATACGAGCAGTACTTC. It translates to CAWSDRGYEQYF.